This T cell receptor beta chain was profiled in a study of T cells in Graves' hyperthyroidism and ophthalmopathy. This clonotype occurred many times. Reasons for excluding patients were uncontrolled infection, other autoimmune disease, pregnancy or lactation. What was amplified from RNA transcripts were TCR beta CDR3 regions. Primed by the HTBI set, a first-round RT-PCR was run on the TCR CDR3. TCRdb re-called the multiplex PCR reads with MiXCR, one entry per CDR3 protein. The repertoire has 500,000 or so distinct CDR3 sequences, roughly 17% of them found once; the top ten carry roughly 15%. Trimming removed 0 bases at V and 6 bases at J, with 12 bases between. Germline loops: CDR1 SGHAT, CDR2 FQNNGV. The CDR3 is 15 amino acids.

Material: blood. The rearrangement uses TRBV11-2 and TRBJ2-1; D is ambiguous. This TCR was sampled from a woman aged 18-30 years with Graves' ophthalmopathy. The CDR3 DNA reads TGTGCCAGCAGCTTAGAGAGCAGATTAGGCAATGAGCAGTTCTTC. Protein product: CASSLESRLGNEQFF.